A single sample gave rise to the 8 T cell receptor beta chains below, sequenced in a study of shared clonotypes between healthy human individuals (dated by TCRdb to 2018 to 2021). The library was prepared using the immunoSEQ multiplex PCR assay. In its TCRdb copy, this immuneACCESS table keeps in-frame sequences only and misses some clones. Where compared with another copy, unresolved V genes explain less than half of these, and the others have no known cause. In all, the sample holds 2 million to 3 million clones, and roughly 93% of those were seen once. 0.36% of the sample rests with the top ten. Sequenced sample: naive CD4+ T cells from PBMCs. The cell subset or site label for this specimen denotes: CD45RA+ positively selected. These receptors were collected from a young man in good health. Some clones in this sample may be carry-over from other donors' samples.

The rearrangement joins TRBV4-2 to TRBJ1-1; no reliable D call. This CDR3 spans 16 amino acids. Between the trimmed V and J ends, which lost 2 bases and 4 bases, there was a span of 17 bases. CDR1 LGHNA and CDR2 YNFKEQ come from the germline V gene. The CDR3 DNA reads TGTGCCAGCAGCCAAAAAAAAGATCTAAGCGGCACTGAAGCTTTCTTT. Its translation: CASSQKKDLSGTEAFF.

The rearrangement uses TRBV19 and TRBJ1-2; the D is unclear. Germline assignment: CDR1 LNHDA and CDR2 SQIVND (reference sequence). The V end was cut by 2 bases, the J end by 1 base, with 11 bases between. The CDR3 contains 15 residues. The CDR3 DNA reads TGTGCCAGTAGTATAAGAGGATCGAATAACTATGGCTACACCTTC. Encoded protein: CASSIRGSNNYGYTF. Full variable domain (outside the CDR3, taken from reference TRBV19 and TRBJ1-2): DGGITQSPKYLFRKEGQNVTLSCEQNLNHDAMYWYRQDPGQGLRLIYYSQIVNDFQKGDIAEGYSVSREKKESFPLTVTSAQKNPTAFYLCASSIRGSNNYGYTFGSGTRLTVV.

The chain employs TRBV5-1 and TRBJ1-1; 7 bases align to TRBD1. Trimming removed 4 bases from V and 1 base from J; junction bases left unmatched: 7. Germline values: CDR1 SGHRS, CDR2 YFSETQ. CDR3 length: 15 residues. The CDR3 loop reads CASSPRDRRNTEAFF. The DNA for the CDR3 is TGCGCCAGCAGCCCACGGGACAGAAGGAACACTGAAGCTTTCTTT.

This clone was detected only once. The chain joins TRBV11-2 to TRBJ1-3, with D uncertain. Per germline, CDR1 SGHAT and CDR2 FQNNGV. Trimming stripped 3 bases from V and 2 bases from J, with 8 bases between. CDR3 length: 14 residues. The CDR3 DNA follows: TGTGCCAGCAGCTTGTGGCAGGCTGGAAACACCATATATTTT. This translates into CASSLWQAGNTIYF.

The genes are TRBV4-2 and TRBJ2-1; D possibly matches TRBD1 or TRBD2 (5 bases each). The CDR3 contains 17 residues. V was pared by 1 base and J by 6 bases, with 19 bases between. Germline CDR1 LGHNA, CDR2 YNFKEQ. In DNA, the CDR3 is TGTGCCAGCAGCCAAGTGAACAATTGGGGGACCCTCAATGAGCAGTTCTTC. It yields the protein CASSQVNNWGTLNEQFF.

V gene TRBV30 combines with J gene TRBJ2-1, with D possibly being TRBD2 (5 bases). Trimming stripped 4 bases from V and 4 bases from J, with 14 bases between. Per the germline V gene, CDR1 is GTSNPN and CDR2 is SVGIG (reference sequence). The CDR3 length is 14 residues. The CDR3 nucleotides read TGTGCCTGGAACGTACTAAGCGGTTACAATGAGCAGTTCTTC. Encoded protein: CAWNVLSGYNEQFF.

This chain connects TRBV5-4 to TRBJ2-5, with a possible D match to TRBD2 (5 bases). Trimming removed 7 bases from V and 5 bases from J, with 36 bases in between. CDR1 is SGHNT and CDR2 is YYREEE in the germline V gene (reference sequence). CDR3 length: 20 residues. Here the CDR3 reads CASPPWIALYDHVWRETQYF. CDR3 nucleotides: TGTGCCAGCCCCCCGTGGATAGCGCTCTATGATCATGTCTGGAGGGAGACCCAGTACTTC.

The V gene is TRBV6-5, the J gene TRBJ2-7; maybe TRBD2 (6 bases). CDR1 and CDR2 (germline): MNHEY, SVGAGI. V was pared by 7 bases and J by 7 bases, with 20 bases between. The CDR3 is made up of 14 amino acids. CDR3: CASKFGLSSAEQYF. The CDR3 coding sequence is TGTGCCAGCAAGTTTGGACTATCATCCGCGGAGCAGTACTTC.